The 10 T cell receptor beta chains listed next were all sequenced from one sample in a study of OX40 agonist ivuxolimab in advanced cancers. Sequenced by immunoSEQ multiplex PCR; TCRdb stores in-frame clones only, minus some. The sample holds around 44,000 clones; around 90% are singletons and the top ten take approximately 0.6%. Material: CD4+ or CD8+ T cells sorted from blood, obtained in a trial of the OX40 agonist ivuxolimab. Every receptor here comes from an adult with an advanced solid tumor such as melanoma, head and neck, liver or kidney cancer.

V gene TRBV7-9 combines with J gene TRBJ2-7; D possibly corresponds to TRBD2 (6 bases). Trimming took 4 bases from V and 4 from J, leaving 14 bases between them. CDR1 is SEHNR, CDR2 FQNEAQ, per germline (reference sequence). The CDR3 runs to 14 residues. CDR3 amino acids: CASSSSGGEYEQYF. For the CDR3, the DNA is TGTGCCAGCAGCTCGTCCGGGGGAGAGTACGAGCAGTACTTC.

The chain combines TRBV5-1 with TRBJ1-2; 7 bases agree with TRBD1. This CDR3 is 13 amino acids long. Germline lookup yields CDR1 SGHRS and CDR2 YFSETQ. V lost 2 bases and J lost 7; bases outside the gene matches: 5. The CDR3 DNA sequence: TGCGCCAGCAGCTTTGGCAGGGGGGTTGGCTACACCTTC. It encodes CASSFGRGVGYTF.

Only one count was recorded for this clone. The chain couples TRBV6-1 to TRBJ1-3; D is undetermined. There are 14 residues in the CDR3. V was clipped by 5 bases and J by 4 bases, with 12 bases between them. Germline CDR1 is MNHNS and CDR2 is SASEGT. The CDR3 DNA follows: TGTGCCAGCAGTCCGCGAGCACGGGGAAACACCATATATTTT. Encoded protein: CASSPRARGNTIYF.

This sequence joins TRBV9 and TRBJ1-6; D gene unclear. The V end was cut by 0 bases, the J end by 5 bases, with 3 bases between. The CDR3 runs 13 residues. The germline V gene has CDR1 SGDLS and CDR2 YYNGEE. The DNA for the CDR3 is TGTGCCAGCAGCGTAGAGAATAATTCACCCCTCCACTTT. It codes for CASSVENNSPLHF.

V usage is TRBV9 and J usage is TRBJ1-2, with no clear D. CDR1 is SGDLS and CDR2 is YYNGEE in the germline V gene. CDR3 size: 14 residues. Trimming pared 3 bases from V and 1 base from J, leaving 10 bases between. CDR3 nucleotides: TGTGCCAGCAGCGCCGGATGGGGTAACTATGGCTACACCTTC. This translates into CASSAGWGNYGYTF.

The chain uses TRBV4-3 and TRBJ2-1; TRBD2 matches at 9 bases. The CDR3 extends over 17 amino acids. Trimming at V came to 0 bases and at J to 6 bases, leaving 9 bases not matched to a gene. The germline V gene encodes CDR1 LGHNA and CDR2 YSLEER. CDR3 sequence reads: CASSQDGLAGLRNEQFF. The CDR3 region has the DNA TGCGCCAGCAGCCAAGATGGGCTAGCGGGGCTACGCAATGAGCAGTTCTTC.

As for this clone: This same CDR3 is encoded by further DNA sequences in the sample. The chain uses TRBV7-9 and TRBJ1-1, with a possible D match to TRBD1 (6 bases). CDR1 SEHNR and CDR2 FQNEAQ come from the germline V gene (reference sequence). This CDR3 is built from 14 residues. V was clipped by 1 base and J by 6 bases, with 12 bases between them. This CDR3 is CASSLGDNSAEAFF. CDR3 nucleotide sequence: TGTGCCAGCAGCTTAGGGGACAACTCCGCTGAAGCTTTCTTT.

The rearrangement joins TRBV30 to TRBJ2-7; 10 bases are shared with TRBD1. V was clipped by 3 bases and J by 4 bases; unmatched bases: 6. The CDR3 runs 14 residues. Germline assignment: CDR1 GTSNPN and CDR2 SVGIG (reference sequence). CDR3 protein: CAWRLDRGGYEQYF. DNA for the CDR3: TGTGCCTGGAGACTGGACAGGGGGGGTTACGAGCAGTACTTC.

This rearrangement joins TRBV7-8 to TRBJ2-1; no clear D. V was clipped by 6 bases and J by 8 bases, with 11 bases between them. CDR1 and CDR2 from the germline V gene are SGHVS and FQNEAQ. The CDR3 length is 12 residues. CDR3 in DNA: TGTGCCAGCAGACACTTAGTGGATGAGCAGTTCTTC. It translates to CASRHLVDEQFF. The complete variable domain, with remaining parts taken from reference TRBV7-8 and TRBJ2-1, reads GAGVSQSPRYKVAKRGQDVALRCDPISGHVSLFWYQQALGQGPEFLTYFQNEAQLDKSGLPSDRFFAERPEGSVSTLKIQRTQQEDSAVYLCASRHLVDEQFFGPGTRLTVL.

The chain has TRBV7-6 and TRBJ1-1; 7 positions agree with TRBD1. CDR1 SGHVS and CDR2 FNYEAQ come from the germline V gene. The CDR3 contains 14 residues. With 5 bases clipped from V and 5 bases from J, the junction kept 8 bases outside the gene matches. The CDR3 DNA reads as TGTGCCAGCAGCCCACCAGGGGGTATTACTGAAGCTTTCTTT. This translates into CASSPPGGITEAFF.